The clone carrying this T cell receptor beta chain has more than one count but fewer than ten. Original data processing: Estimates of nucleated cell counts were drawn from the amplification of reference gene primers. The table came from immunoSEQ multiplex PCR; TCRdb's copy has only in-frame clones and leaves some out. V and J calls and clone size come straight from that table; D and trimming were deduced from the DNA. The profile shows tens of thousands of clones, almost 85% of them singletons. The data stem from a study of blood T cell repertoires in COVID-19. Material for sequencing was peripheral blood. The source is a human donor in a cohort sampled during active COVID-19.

CDR3 sequence: CASKDYSYGYTF. For the CDR3, the DNA is TGTGCCAGTAAAGACTACAGCTATGGCTACACCTTC. The chain carries TRBV19 and TRBJ1-2, with no clear D. The CDR3 is made up of 12 amino acids. Between the trimmed V and J ends, which lost 7 bases and 4 bases, there was a span of 10 bases. The germline CDR1 and CDR2 sequences are LNHDA and SQIVND (reference sequence).